The 17 T cell receptor beta chains below come from one sample, sequenced in a study of T cells in lung cancer brain metastases (dated 2018 in TCRdb). Receptor libraries were prepared by the immunoSEQ multiplex PCR assay. TCRdb retrieved this table from immuneACCESS and kept in-frame rearrangements only. Not all clones are present; in checked studies, unresolved V genes account for under half, and no reason is known for the remainder. Across this sample there are some 5,900 clones, with more than 80% seen only once. The ten largest clones capture 6.2% of the sample. What was sequenced was tumor tissue from a brain metastasis. The sample's cell subset or site label is to be understood as: paired resected brain metastasis. Source of these receptors: a man between 50 and 59 years old with non-small cell lung cancer that had spread to the brain.

V is TRBV20-1 and J is TRBJ2-2; D is ambiguous. V lost 5 bases, J lost 5 bases, and 6 bases lay in between. CDR3 length equals 11 residues. CDR1 is DFQATT, CDR2 SNEGSKA, per germline (reference sequence). This CDR3 is CSALWTGELFF. Here the CDR3 DNA reads TGCAGTGCTCTCTGGACCGGGGAGCTGTTTTTT.

The chain links TRBV30 to TRBJ2-3; a weak D match, TRBD2 (5 bases). The CDR3 extends over 16 amino acids. Trimming removed 0 bases from V and 4 bases from J, with 17 bases in between. CDR1 and CDR2 from the germline V gene are GTSNPN and SVGIG (reference sequence). The chain's CDR3 is CAWSVLDRLAADTQYF. CDR3 sequence (DNA): TGTGCCTGGAGTGTCCTTGATAGGCTAGCAGCAGATACGCAGTATTTT.

The gene calls are TRBV6-6 and TRBJ2-3; 7 nucleotides match TRBD1. V trimming: 5 bases; J trimming: 3 bases; junction bases outside the gene matches: 5. The germline V gene has CDR1 MNHNY and CDR2 SVGAGI (reference sequence). This CDR3 has 14 amino acids. The CDR3 DNA is TGTGCCAGCAGTCGACAGGGCCGAACAGATACGCAGTATTTT. It is translated as CASSRQGRTDTQYF.

This clone showed up just once. The chain carries TRBV27 and TRBJ2-3; 9 nucleotides agree with TRBD1. The V gene end was trimmed by 3 bases and the J gene end by 4 bases; junction bases not matched to a gene: 8. Germline V gene data show CDR1 as MNHEY and CDR2 as SMNVEV (reference sequence). The CDR3 has 16 residues. The CDR3 protein is CASSLFPGQGADTQYF. Here the CDR3 DNA reads TGTGCCAGCAGTTTGTTTCCGGGACAGGGTGCAGATACGCAGTATTTT.

The rearrangement links TRBV18 to TRBJ1-1, with 7 bases identical to TRBD1. The trim removed 4 bases at V and 3 bases at J, leaving 2 bases unmatched. CDR1 and CDR2 (germline): KGHSH, LQKENI. The CDR3 runs to 13 residues. The CDR3 loop reads CASSQGADTEAFF. The DNA for the CDR3 is TGTGCCAGCTCACAGGGGGCGGACACTGAAGCTTTCTTT.

V is TRBV10-3 and J is TRBJ2-1, with no clear D. The CDR3 has 11 residues. Germline V gene data show CDR1 as ENHRY and CDR2 as SYGVKD. Trimming took off 3 bases at V and 8 bases at J, with 5 bases between the two ends. CDR3 amino acids: CAISDWDEQFF. In DNA form, the CDR3 reads TGTGCCATCAGTGACTGGGATGAGCAGTTCTTC.

This clone was picked up a small number of times. The chain couples TRBV4-2 to TRBJ2-2, with D uncertain. The CDR3 totals 17 residues. CDR1 is LGHNA and CDR2 is YNFKEQ in the germline V gene. V dropped 0 bases and J dropped 0 bases, with 11 bases sitting between them. The CDR3 loop reads CASSQDLSPPNTGELFF. The DNA for the CDR3 is TGTGCCAGCAGCCAAGACCTCAGCCCCCCGAACACCGGGGAGCTGTTTTTT.

The chain couples TRBV29-1 to TRBJ2-1; no reliable D call. With 7 bases removed from V and 5 bases from J, the gap between germline ends came to 6 bases. Germline V gene data show CDR1 as SQVTM and CDR2 as ANQGSEA. The CDR3 covers 10 residues. The CDR3 sequence: CSGKNNEQFF. The CDR3 DNA is TGCAGCGGGAAAAACAATGAGCAGTTCTTC.

The chain couples TRBV30 to TRBJ2-7; D is perhaps TRBD2 (5 bases). The CDR3 has 13 residues. Trimming cost V 1 base and J 7 bases, with 14 bases left between them. CDR1 GTSNPN and CDR2 SVGIG come from the germline V gene (reference sequence). The CDR3 DNA reads TGTGCCTGGAGTGCGAGGGAGAGTGGGGAGCAGTACTTC. Translated: CAWSARESGEQYF.

Comments on this clone: The germline gene is not matched at one end of the junction; a read error may be the cause. This CDR3 is also generated by other DNA sequences in the sample. This chain joins TRBV30 and TRBJ1-1; the D gene is possibly TRBD1 (5 bases). The CDR3 is 12 amino acids. The germline V gene encodes CDR1 GTSNPN and CDR2 SVGIG (reference sequence). Here the CDR3 reads CARGLLNTEAFF. In DNA form, the CDR3 reads TGTGCCCGGGGACTCTTGAACACTGAAGCTTTTTTT.

The chain couples TRBV4-3 to TRBJ1-2; tentatively, D is TRBD1 (6 bases). Germline V lookup: CDR1 LGHNA, CDR2 YSLEER. V was shortened by 4 bases and J by 7 bases, with 13 bases between the two germline ends. CDR3 length: 13 amino acids. As DNA, the CDR3 is TGCGCCAGCAGCCCCCAGGGGTCTGGTGGCTACACCTTC. As protein: CASSPQGSGGYTF.

The rearrangement links TRBV4-1 to TRBJ2-1; TRBD2 matches at 11 bases. The CDR3 has 15 amino acids. In germline, CDR1 is MGHRA, CDR2 YSYEKL. Losses at the gene ends were 0 bases for V and 9 bases for J; bases not matched to a gene: 4. In DNA, the CDR3 is TGCGCCAGCAGCCAAGATAGCGGGGGGGCGGGTGAGCAGTTCTTC. As protein: CASSQDSGGAGEQFF.

This clone was detected once. The rearrangement joins TRBV6-6 to TRBJ2-7; TRBD2 might be the D (6 bases). The germline gives CDR1 MNHNY, CDR2 SVGAGI (reference sequence). The CDR3 is 12 amino acids. The V end lost 0 bases, the J end lost 12 bases, and 12 bases lay between the germline ends. Written as DNA, the CDR3 is TGTGCCAGCAGTTACTCGGGACTGAATTGGTACTTC. Translated, it gives CASSYSGLNWYF.

V usage is TRBV29-1 and J usage is TRBJ2-5; 8 bases line up with TRBD2. The CDR3 runs 13 residues. Losses at the gene ends were 6 bases for V and 5 bases for J; bases not matched to a gene: 8. Per germline, CDR1 SQVTM and CDR2 ANQGSEA. In DNA form, the CDR3 reads TGCAGCGTCCCGGCGGGGGGCGGGGAGACCCAGTACTTC. Translation: CSVPAGGGETQYF.

The chain employs TRBV27 and TRBJ2-2; maybe TRBD1 (5 bases). This CDR3 is built from 15 residues. V dropped 5 bases and J dropped 4 bases, with 14 bases sitting between them. CDR1 and CDR2 (germline): MNHEY, SMNVEV (reference sequence). This CDR3 reads CASSPRYDSTGELFF. CDR3 in DNA: TGTGCCAGCAGTCCCCGTTACGACAGCACCGGGGAGCTGTTTTTT.

A single count supports this clone. The genes are TRBV18 and TRBJ2-3; no firm D call. CDR1 is KGHSH, CDR2 LQKENI, per germline. V was clipped by 6 bases and J by 0 bases, with 19 bases between them. The CDR3 sequence is 17 residues long. CDR3 protein: CASSYSYQSSSTDTQYF. The CDR3 DNA reads TGTGCCAGCTCCTACAGTTACCAATCTTCTAGCACAGATACGCAGTATTTT.

The chain links TRBV19 to TRBJ1-5; the D is unclear. This CDR3 has 15 residues. The germline gives CDR1 LNHDA, CDR2 SQIVND (reference sequence). The V end was cut by 3 bases, the J end by 3 bases, with 12 bases between. Here the CDR3 DNA reads TGTGCCAGTAGTATTAGTACGGGTTTCAATCAGCCCCAGCATTTT. Its protein product is CASSISTGFNQPQHF.